This T cell receptor (beta chain) was found in a study of T-cell memory formation after mild COVID-19. Broader study findings: The appearance of some responding clones in pre-infection memory suggested that cross-reactive memory joined. There was a balanced CD4/CD8 profile in clones contracting day 15 to 85, and later expanders leaned CD4+. Shrinking CD4+ clones were chiefly CM and EM; CD8+ ones were chiefly EMRA.

Trimming pared 2 bases from V and 8 bases from J, leaving 5 bases between. Germline values: CDR1 SGHRS, CDR2 YFSETQ. The CDR3 contains 11 residues. 5'RACE primed from the constant segment yielded TCR alpha and TCR beta cDNA libraries bearing sample barcodes and UMIs. TCRdb used MiXCR to reprocess the 5' RACE reads, holding one entry per CDR3 protein. The sample has roughly 600,000 distinct CDR3 sequences, roughly 18% seen once. On this clonotype itself: What it recognizes is unknown.

Input material: PBMCs or a T cell subset sorted from them (not recorded which). V gene TRBV5-1 combines with J gene TRBJ2-1, with D unresolved. This TCR was sampled from an adult woman who had mild COVID-19 (a few samples of this study predate the infection). Cell type and time point are not known. The DNA for the CDR3 is TGCGCCAGCAGCTTCAGACATGAGCAGTTCTTC. It encodes CASSFRHEQFF.